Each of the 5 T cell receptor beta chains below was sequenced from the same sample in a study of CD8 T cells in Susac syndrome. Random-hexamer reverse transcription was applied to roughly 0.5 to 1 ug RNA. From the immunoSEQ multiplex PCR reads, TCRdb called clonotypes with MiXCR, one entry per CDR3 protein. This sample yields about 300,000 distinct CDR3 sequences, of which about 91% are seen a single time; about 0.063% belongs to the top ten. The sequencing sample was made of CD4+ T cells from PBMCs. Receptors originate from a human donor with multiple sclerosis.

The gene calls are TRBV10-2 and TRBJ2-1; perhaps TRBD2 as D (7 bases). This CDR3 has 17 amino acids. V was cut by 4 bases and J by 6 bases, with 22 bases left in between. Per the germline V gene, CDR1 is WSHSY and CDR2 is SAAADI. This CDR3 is CASSVSGGGGGSNEQFF. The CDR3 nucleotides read TGCGCCAGCAGTGTCTCAGGTGGGGGGGGCGGGAGCAATGAGCAGTTCTTC.

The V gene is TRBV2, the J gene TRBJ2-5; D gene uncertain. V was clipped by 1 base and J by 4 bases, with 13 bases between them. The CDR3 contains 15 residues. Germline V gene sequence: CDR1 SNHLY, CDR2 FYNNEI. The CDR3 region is CASSEGSVSRETQYF. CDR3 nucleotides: TGTGCCAGCAGTGAAGGGTCGGTCAGCCGAGAGACCCAGTACTTC. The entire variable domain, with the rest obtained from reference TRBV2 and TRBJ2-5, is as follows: EPEVTQTPSHQVTQMGQEVILRCVPISNHLYFYWYRQILGQKVEFLVSFYNNEISEKSEIFDDQFSVERPDGSNFTLKIRSTKLEDSAMYFCASSEGSVSRETQYFGPGTRLLVL.

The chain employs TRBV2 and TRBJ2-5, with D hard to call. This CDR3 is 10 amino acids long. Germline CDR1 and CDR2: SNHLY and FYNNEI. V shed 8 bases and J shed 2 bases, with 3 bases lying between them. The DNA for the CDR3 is TGTGCCAGCCAACAAGAGACCCAGTACTTC. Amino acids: CASQQETQYF.

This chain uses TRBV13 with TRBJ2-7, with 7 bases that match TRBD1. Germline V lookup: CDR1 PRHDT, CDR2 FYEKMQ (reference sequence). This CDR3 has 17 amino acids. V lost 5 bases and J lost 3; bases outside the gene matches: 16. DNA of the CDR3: TGTGCCAGCAGCCCACCCCGACAGGGCCCTTTCGACTACGAGCAGTACTTC. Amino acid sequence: CASSPPRQGPFDYEQYF.

CDR3 sequence reads: CASSQDRTGTGDSWDTQYF. Here the CDR3 DNA reads TGCGCCAGCAGCCAAGATCGTACCGGGACAGGGGACAGTTGGGATACGCAGTATTTT. The rearrangement links TRBV4-1 to TRBJ2-3; 10 bases fit TRBD1. The CDR3 has 19 amino acids. Germline CDR1 and CDR2: MGHRA and YSYEKL. Trimming cost V 0 bases and J 6 bases; bases outside gene matches: 15.